This T cell receptor beta chain was retrieved from a study of blood T cells in healthy people across ages. Broader study findings: A strong correlation between TCR beta diversity and naive T cell percentage was seen. Both higher diversity and more naive CD4+ cells marked long-lived donors when set against aged donors.

For the second PCR, which ran for about 6 to 11 cycles, a sample-barcoded 5' primer and a J-beta primer mix were used. The template-switch adaptor, which had 12 random nucleotides, put a tag on each cDNA molecule. TCRdb fed the 5' RACE reads into MiXCR, producing one record per CDR3 protein. The top ten clones hold under 25% of a sample with fewer than 2 million distinct CDR3 sequences, more than 35% of them seen once. CDR3 size: 15 residues. Germline V gene sequence: CDR1 KGHDR, CDR2 SFDVKD. J lost 8 bases, V lost 4 bases, and 10 bases had no gene match. Whenever a sample was processed, at least 6.5 million PBMCs were isolated. To note about this clonotype: Its cognate antigen is unknown.

The sequence was collected from a human donor in good health. V usage is TRBV24-1 and J usage is TRBJ1-2, with 9 bases matching TRBD1. The sequenced sample consisted of blood. DNA of the CDR3: TGTGCCACCAGTGACACGGCCGGGACAGGGAAAGGCTACACCTTC. Amino acids: CATSDTAGTGKGYTF.